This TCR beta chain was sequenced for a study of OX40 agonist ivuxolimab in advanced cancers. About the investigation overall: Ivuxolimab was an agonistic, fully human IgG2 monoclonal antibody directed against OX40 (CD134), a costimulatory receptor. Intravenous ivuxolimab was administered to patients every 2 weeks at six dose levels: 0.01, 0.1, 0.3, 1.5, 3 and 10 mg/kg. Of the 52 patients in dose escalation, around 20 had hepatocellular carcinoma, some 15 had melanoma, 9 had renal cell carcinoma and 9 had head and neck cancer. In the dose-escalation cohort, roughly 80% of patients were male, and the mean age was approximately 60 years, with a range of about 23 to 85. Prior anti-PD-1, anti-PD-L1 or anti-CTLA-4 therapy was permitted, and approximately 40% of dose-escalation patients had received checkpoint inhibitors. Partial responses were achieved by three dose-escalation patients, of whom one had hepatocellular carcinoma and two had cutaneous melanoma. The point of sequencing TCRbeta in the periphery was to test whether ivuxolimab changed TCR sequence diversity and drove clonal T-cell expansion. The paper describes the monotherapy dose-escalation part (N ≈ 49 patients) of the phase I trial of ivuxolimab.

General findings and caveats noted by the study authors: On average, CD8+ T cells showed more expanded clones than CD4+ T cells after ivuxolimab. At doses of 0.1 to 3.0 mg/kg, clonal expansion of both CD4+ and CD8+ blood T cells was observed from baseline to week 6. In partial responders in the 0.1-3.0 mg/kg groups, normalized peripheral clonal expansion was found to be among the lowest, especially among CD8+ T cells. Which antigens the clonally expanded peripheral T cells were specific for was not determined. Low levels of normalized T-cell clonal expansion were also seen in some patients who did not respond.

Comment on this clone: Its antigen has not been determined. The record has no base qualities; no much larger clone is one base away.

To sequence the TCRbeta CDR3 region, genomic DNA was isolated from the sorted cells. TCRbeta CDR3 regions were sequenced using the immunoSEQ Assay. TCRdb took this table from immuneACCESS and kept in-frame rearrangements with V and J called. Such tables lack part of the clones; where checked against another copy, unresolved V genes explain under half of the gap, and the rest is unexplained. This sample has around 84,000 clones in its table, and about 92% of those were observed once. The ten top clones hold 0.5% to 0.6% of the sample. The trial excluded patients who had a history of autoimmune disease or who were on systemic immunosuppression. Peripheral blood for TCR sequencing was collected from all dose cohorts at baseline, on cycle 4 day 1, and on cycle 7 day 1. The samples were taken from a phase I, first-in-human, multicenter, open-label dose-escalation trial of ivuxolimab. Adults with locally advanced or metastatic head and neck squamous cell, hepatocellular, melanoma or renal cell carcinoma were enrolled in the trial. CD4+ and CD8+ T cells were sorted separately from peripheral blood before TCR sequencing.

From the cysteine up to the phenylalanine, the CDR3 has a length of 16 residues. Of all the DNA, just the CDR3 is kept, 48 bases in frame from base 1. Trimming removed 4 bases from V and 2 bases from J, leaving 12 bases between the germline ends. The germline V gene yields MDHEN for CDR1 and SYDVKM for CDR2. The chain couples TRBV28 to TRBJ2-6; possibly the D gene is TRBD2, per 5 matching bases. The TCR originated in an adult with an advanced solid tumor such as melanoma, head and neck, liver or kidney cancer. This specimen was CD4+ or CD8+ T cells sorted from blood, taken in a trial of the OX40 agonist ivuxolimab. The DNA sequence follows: TGTGCCAGCAGTTCCCCCCCCGGGGCTGGGGCCAACGTCCTGACTTTC. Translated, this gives CASSSPPGAGANVLTF.